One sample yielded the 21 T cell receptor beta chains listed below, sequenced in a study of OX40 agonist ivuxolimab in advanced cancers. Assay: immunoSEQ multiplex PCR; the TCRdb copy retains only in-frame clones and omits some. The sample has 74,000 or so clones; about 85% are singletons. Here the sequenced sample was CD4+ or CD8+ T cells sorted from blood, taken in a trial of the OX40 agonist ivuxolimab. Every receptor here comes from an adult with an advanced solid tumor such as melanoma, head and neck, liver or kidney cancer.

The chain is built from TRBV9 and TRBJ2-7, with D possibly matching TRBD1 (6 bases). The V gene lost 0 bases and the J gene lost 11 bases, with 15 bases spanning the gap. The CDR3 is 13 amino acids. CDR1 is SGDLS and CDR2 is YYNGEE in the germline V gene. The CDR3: CASSVGPLSGEYF. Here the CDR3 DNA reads TGTGCCAGCAGCGTAGGGCCCCTGTCAGGGGAGTACTTC. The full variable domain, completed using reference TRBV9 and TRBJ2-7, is DSGVTQTPKHLITATGQRVTLRCSPRSGDLSVYWYQQSLDQGLQFLIQYYNGEERAKGNILERFSAQQFPDLHSELNLSSLELGDSALYFCASSVGPLSGEYFGPGTRLTVT.

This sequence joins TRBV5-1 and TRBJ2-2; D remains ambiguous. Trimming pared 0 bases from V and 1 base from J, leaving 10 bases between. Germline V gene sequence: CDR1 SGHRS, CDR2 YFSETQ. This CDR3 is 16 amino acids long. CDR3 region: CASSLETTQNTGELFF. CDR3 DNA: TGCGCCAGCAGCTTGGAGACAACCCAGAACACCGGGGAGCTGTTTTTT.

CDR3 sequence: CASRSQGVGGNTIYF. The CDR3 nucleotides read TGTGCCAGCAGGTCACAGGGAGTAGGGGGAAACACCATATATTTT. The rearrangement joins TRBV7-8 to TRBJ1-3; the D gene is possibly TRBD1 (6 bases). CDR3 size: 15 residues. Trimming pared 6 bases from V and 4 bases from J, leaving 16 bases between. CDR1 SGHVS and CDR2 FQNEAQ come from the germline V gene.

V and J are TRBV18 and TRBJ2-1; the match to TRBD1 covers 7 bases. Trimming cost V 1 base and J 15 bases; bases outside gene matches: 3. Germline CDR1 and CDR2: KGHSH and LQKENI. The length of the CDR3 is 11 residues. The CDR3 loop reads CASSPLTGSFF. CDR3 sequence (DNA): TGTGCCAGCTCACCACTGACAGGGTCGTTCTTC.

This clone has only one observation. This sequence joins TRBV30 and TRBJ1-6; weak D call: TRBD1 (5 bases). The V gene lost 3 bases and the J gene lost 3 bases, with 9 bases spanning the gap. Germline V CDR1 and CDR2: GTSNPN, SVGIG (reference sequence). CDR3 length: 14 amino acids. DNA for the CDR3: TGTGCCTGGAGGGTGACAGACTATAATTCACCCCTCCACTTT. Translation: CAWRVTDYNSPLHF. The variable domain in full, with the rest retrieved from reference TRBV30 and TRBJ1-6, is SQTIHQWPATLVQPVGSPLSLECTVEGTSNPNLYWYRQAAGRGLQLLFYSVGIGQISSEVPQNLSASRPQDRQFILSSKKLLLSDSGFYLCAWRVTDYNSPLHFGNGTRLTVT.

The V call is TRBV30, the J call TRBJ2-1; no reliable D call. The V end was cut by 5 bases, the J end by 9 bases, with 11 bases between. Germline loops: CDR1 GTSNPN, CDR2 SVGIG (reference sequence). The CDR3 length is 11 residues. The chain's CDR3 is CAWSLKGEQFF. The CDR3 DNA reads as TGTGCCTGGTCCCTCAAGGGTGAGCAGTTCTTC.

This chain's CDR3 is CASSQTGEPGNTIYF. CDR3 DNA: TGTGCCAGCAGCCAGACAGGGGAACCTGGAAACACCATATATTTT. The chain has TRBV6-5 and TRBJ1-3; TRBD1 agrees at 8 bases. V shed 6 bases, J shed 2 bases, and the junction held 6 bases outside the gene matches. The CDR3 spans 15 residues. From germline, CDR1 is MNHEY and CDR2 SVGAGI.

CDR3 sequence (DNA): TGCGCCAGCAGCTTGGAAGGAAGCGGGGGGACCGGGGAGCTGTTTTTT. Its protein is CASSLEGSGGTGELFF. The chain couples TRBV5-1 to TRBJ2-2, with 9 bases identical to TRBD2. Germline V CDR1 and CDR2: SGHRS, YFSETQ. CDR3 length: 16 amino acids. V lost 0 bases to trimming and J lost 5 bases; unmatched junction nucleotides: 5. The variable domain in full, with the rest retrieved from reference TRBV5-1 and TRBJ2-2, is KAGVTQTPRYLIKTRGQQVTLSCSPISGHRSVSWYQQTPGQGLQFLFEYFSETQRNKGNFPGRFSGRQFSNSRSEMNVSTLELGDSALYLCASSLEGSGGTGELFFGEGSRLTVL.

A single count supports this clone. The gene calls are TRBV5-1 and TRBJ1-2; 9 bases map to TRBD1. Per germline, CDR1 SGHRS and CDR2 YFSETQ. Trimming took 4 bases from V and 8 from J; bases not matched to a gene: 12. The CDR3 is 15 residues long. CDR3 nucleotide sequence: TGCGCCAGCAGCCAGGCCGGGACAGGGAACTTAGGCTACACCTTC. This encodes CASSQAGTGNLGYTF. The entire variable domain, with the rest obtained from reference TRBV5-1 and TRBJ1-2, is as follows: KAGVTQTPRYLIKTRGQQVTLSCSPISGHRSVSWYQQTPGQGLQFLFEYFSETQRNKGNFPGRFSGRQFSNSRSEMNVSTLELGDSALYLCASSQAGTGNLGYTFGSGTRLTVV.

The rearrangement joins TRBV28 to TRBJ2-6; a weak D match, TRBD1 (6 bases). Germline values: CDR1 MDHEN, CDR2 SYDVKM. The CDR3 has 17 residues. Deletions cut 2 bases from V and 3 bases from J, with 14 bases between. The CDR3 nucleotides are TGTGCCAGCAGTTTAGGGCAGGGGAGAAGTGGGGCCAACGTCCTGACTTTC. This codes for CASSLGQGRSGANVLTF. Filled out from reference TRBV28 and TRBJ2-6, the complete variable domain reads DVKVTQSSRYLVKRTGEKVFLECVQDMDHENMFWYRQDPGLGLRLIYFSYDVKMKEKGDIPEGYSVSREKKERFSLILESASTNQTSMYLCASSLGQGRSGANVLTFGAGSRLTVL.

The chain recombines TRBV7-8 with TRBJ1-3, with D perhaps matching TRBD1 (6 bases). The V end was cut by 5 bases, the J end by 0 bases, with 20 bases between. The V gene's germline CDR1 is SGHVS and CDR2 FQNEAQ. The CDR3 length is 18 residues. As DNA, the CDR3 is TGTGCCAGCAGCCTACTGGCGGCAGGGGCCACCTCTGGAAACACCATATATTTT. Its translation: CASSLLAAGATSGNTIYF.

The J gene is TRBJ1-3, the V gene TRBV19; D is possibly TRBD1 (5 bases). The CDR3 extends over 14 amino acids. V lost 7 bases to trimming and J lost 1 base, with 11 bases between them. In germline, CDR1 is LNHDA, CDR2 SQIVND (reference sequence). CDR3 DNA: TGTGCCAGTACCTCCGGGGGGTCTGGAAACACCATATATTTT. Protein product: CASTSGGSGNTIYF. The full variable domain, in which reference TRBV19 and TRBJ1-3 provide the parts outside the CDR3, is DGGITQSPKYLFRKEGQNVTLSCEQNLNHDAMYWYRQDPGQGLRLIYYSQIVNDFQKGDIAEGYSVSREKKESFPLTVTSAQKNPTAFYLCASTSGGSGNTIYFGEGSWLTVV.

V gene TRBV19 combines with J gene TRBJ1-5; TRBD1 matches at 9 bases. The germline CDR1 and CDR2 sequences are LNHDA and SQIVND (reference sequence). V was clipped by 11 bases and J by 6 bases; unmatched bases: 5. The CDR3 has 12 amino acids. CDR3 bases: TGTGCCTCCGAGACAGGGGGTCAGCCCCAGCATTTT. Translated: CASETGGQPQHF.

The CDR3 sequence is CASSLYRNSNQPQHF. CDR3 DNA: TGTGCCAGCAGCCTGTACAGGAATAGCAATCAGCCCCAGCATTTT. The genes are TRBV4-2 and TRBJ1-5, with a tentative D call TRBD1 (5 bases). CDR1 and CDR2 (germline): LGHNA, YNFKEQ. Trimming took 4 bases from V and 0 from J, leaving 10 bases between them. The CDR3 has 15 residues.

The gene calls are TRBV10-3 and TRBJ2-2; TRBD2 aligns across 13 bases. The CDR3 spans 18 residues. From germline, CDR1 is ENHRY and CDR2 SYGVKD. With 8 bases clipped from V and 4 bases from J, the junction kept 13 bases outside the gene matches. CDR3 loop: CAIRTGTGLAGPTGELFF. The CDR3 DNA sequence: TGTGCCATCCGGACAGGGACGGGACTAGCGGGACCCACCGGGGAGCTGTTTTTT.

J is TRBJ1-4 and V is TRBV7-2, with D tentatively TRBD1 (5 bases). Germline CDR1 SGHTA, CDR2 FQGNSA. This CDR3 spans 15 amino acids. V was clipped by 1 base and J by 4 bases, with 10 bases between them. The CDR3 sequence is CASSLVAGRNEKLFF. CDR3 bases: TGTGCCAGCAGCTTAGTGGCAGGGCGTAATGAAAAACTGTTTTTT.

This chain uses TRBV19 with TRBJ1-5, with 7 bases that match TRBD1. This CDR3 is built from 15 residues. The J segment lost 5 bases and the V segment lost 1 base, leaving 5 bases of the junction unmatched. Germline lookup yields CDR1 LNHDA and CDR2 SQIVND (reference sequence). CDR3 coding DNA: TGTGCCAGTAGTATAGGAAGGGGGCCAGATCAGCCCCAGCATTTT. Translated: CASSIGRGPDQPQHF. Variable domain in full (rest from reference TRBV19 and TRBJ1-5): DGGITQSPKYLFRKEGQNVTLSCEQNLNHDAMYWYRQDPGQGLRLIYYSQIVNDFQKGDIAEGYSVSREKKESFPLTVTSAQKNPTAFYLCASSIGRGPDQPQHFGDGTRLSIL.

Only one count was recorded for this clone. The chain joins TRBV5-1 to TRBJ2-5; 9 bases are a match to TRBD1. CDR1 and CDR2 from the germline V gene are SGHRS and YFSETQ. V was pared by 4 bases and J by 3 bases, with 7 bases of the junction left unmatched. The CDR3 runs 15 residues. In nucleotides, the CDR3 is TGCGCCAGCAGCCTCCCGACAGGGGGTAAAGAGACCCAGTACTTC. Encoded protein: CASSLPTGGKETQYF.

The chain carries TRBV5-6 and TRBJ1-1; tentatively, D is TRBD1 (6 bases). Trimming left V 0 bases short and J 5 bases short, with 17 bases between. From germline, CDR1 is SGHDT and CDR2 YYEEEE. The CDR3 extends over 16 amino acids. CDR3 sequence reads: CASSLASRGGITEAFF. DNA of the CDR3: TGTGCCAGCAGCTTGGCAAGCAGGGGAGGGATAACTGAAGCTTTCTTT.

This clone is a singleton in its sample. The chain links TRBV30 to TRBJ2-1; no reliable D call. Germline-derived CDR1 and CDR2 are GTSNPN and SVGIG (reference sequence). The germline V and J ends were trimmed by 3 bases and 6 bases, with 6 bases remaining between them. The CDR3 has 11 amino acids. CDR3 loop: CAWSYTNEQFF. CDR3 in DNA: TGTGCCTGGAGCTACACCAATGAGCAGTTCTTC.

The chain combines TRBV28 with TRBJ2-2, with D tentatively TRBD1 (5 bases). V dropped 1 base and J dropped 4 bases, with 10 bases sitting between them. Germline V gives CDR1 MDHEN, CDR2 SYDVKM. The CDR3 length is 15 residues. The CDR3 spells CASSLSGAGTGELFF. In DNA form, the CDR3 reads TGTGCCAGCAGTTTATCTGGGGCAGGCACCGGGGAGCTGTTTTTT.